This TCR beta chain is drawn from a study of blood T cell repertoires in COVID-19. Sequenced by immunoSEQ multiplex PCR; TCRdb stores in-frame clones only, minus some. The table has roughly 78,000 clones, more than 85% seen once; the top ten hold about 0.5%. The V gene's germline CDR1 is MGHRA and CDR2 YSYEKL. With V trimmed by 4 bases and J by 13 bases, 13 bases remained unmatched. The CDR3 length is 14 residues. This sequence was found in a man aged 60 to 69 with acute or convalescent COVID-19. Sequenced input: peripheral blood. The V call is TRBV4-1, the J call TRBJ1-2; TRBD1 agrees at 9 bases. CDR3 sequence (DNA): TGCGCCAGCAGCCTCCCCGGACAGGGGAGGACAGCCACCTTC. As protein: CASSLPGQGRTATF.